Listed below are T cell receptor beta chains from one sample, sequenced in a study of CD8+ T cells in alopecia areata. Sequencing was performed with immunoSEQ multiplex PCR; in TCRdb, only in-frame clones are kept and a portion is missing. The sample consists of some 190,000 clones, around 66% of them appearing once. The source was CD4+ T cells sorted from blood, collected around week 44, from a patient treated with tofacitinib. All receptors come from a human donor with alopecia areata. Both conserved end residues are part of each CDR3. A D gene is named only where the DNA matches it firmly. Only part of the rows carry a size: once, few, many, or a class if the clone is expanded.

>TRBD1|few|TRBV5-1|TRBJ1-1
CASSRTGGEESTEAFF
TGCGCCAGCAGCCGGACAGGGGGCGAGGAGAGCACTGAAGCTTTCTTT
>.|.|TRBV29-1|TRBJ1-1
CSEVHGTEAFF
TGCAGCGAAGTCCACGGCACTGAAGCTTTCTTT
>.|.|TRBV2|TRBJ1-6
CASGGTFTHSPLHF
TGTGCCAGCGGAGGGACCTTCACTCATTCACCCCTCCACTTT
>.|.|TRBV4-3|TRBJ1-2
CASSQDRVDGYTF
TGCGCCAGCAGCCAAGACAGGGTGGATGGCTACACCTTC
>.|.|TRBV29-1|TRBJ2-3
CSVSLSGHGTDTQYF
TGCAGCGTATCCCTCTCTGGTCACGGCACAGATACGCAGTATTTT
>.|.|TRBV15|TRBJ2-3
CATSRDRGRDTQYF
TGTGCCACCAGCAGAGACAGGGGTAGAGATACGCAGTATTTT
>.|few|TRBV4-3|TRBJ2-3
CASSQRAGVTDTQYF
TGCGCCAGCAGCCAAAGAGCCGGGGTTACGGATACGCAGTATTTT
>TRBD1|.|TRBV5-1|TRBJ1-2
CASSLLTPDRETNYGYTF
TGCGCCAGCAGCTTGCTCACCCCGGACAGGGAAACTAACTATGGCTACACCTTC
>TRBD2|few|TRBV6-1|TRBJ2-1
CASSTGTSVNEQFF
TGTGCCAGCAGTACCGGGACTAGCGTAAATGAGCAGTTCTTC
>.|once|TRBV30|TRBJ2-4
CAWIPLGNIQYF
TGTGCCTGGATTCCGCTAGGAAACATTCAGTACTTC
>.|.|TRBV6-5|TRBJ1-1
CASSGSTGTEAFF
TGTGCCAGCAGTGGATCGACTGGGACTGAAGCTTTCTTT
>.|once|TRBV11-1|TRBJ1-1
CASSLVGGNTEAFF
TGTGCCAGCAGCTTAGTGGGAGGGAACACTGAAGCTTTCTTT
>TRBD1|.|TRBV7-3|TRBJ1-2
CASSCTQGAIDGYTF
TGTGCCAGCAGCTGCACTCAGGGGGCGATCGATGGCTACACCTTC
>TRBD1|few|TRBV6-1|TRBJ2-3
CASSVDRGTDTQYF
TGTGCCAGCAGCGTCGACAGGGGAACAGATACGCAGTATTTT
>.|.|TRBV5-6|TRBJ1-2
CASSSVDSRFDYGYTF
TGTGCCAGCAGTTCCGTGGACAGCCGATTTGACTATGGCTACACCTTC
>TRBD2|.|TRBV19|TRBJ2-3
CASSIPSGVTDTQYF
TGTGCCAGTAGTATACCTAGCGGAGTCACAGATACGCAGTATTTT
>.|.|TRBV9|TRBJ1-2
CASSVDQGNYGYTF
TGTGCCAGCAGCGTAGACCAGGGGAACTATGGCTACACCTTC
>.|.|TRBV2|TRBJ2-2
CASRPQGLGTGELFF
TGTGCCAGCAGGCCTCAAGGGTTGGGCACCGGGGAGCTGTTTTTT
>.|few|TRBV10-2|TRBJ2-2
CASGRGFAGELFF
TGCGCCAGCGGGAGAGGGTTTGCCGGGGAGCTGTTTTTT
>.|.|TRBV9|TRBJ1-2
CASSVGFPIGGTNYGYTF
TGTGCCAGCAGCGTAGGATTCCCCATCGGCGGGACTAACTATGGCTACACCTTC
>.|.|TRBV7-2|TRBJ1-6
CASSLVPASPLHF
TGTGCCAGCAGCTTAGTTCCAGCTTCACCCCTCCACTTT
>TRBD1|.|TRBV5-1|TRBJ2-1
CASSSSKQGASLEYNEQFF
TGCGCCAGCAGCTCCAGCAAACAGGGGGCTTCCCTAGAGTACAATGAGCAGTTCTTC
>.|.|TRBV7-6|TRBJ2-3
CASSLGYTDTQYF
TGTGCCAGCAGCTTGGGTTACACAGATACGCAGTATTTT
>.|.|TRBV2|TRBJ1-5
CASSIDGHSNQPQHF
TGTGCCAGCAGTATCGACGGCCATAGCAATCAGCCCCAGCATTTT
>.|few|TRBV29-1|TRBJ1-2
CSVVKGPNYGYTF
TGCAGCGTTGTTAAGGGCCCCAACTATGGCTACACCTTC
>.|.|TRBV30|TRBJ1-5
CAWSVGPNQPQHF
TGTGCCTGGAGTGTCGGCCCCAATCAGCCCCAGCATTTT
>.|.|TRBV7-6|TRBJ2-5
CASSRDNQETQYF
TGTGCCAGCAGCCGGGACAACCAAGAGACCCAGTACTTC
>TRBD2|once|TRBV7-3|TRBJ2-2
CASSRTSGVNTGELFF
TGTGCCAGCAGCCGGACTAGCGGGGTCAACACCGGGGAGCTGTTTTTT
>.|.|TRBV29-1|TRBJ1-1
CSVEDLPGSAFF
TGCAGCGTTGAAGACCTCCCGGGGTCAGCTTTCTTT
>TRBD2|.|TRBV30|TRBJ2-5
CAWSGGGQETQYF
TGTGCCTGGAGCGGGGGGGGCCAAGAGACCCAGTACTTC
>.|.|TRBV29-1|TRBJ2-1
CSVEKLAAYEQFF
TGCAGCGTTGAAAAACTCGCTGCCTATGAGCAGTTCTTC
>.|.|TRBV15|TRBJ1-5
CATSRGGIESSDQPQHF
TGTGCCACCAGCAGAGGAGGGATTGAATCGTCGGATCAGCCCCAGCATTTT
>TRBD1|.|TRBV30|TRBJ1-6
CAWSVTGGSNSPLHF
TGTGCCTGGAGTGTCACAGGGGGCTCCAATTCACCCCTCCACTTT
>TRBD1|.|TRBV10-3|TRBJ1-2
CAIRYGTGNYGYTF
TGTGCCATTCGTTACGGGACAGGCAATTATGGCTACACCTTC
>.|.|TRBV6-1|TRBJ2-5
CASSQMRQVQETQYF
TGTGCCAGCAGTCAGATGAGGCAGGTCCAAGAGACCCAGTACTTC
>.|.|TRBV4-3|TRBJ2-3
CASSQLNTDTQYF
TGCGCCAGCAGCCAATTAAACACAGATACGCAGTATTTT
>.|.|TRBV29-1|TRBJ2-1
CSARGGGSSYNEQFF
TGCAGCGCACGGGGAGGGGGAAGCTCCTACAATGAGCAGTTCTTC
>.|.|TRBV27|TRBJ2-3
CASSSRGGLGTDTQYF
TGTGCCAGCAGTTCCAGGGGCGGTTTGGGCACAGATACGCAGTATTTT
>.|.|TRBV29-1|TRBJ2-5
CSVESTQETQYF
TGCAGCGTTGAATCTACCCAAGAGACCCAGTACTTC
>.|.|TRBV7-6|TRBJ2-7
CASSNGPEQYF
TGTGCCAGCAGCAACGGACCCGAGCAGTACTTC
>.|.|TRBV4-3|TRBJ1-5
CASSQGPNQPQHF
TGCGCCAGCAGCCAAGGCCCTAATCAGCCCCAGCATTTT
>.|.|TRBV10-3|TRBJ2-5
CAIQKKLRETQYF
TGTGCCATCCAGAAGAAACTGAGGGAGACCCAGTACTTC